This TCR beta chain stems from a study of T cell changes during pregnancy in multiple sclerosis (dated by TCRdb to the late 2010s). At the level of the whole study: In women with multiple sclerosis, the researchers looked at how the T cell repertoire shifted as pregnancy progressed.

Receptors were amplified or captured by the immunoSEQ multiplex PCR assay. The table comes from immuneACCESS by way of TCRdb, which keeps in-frame sequences with V and J called. Part of the clones is missing from these tables; in studies checked, under half for an unresolved V gene and the rest for unknown reasons. The sample includes over 85,000 clones, with 75% to 95% observed a single time. The ten top clones hold around 2% of the sample. Comment on this clone: The clone's antigen remains unknown. No base qualities exist here, and no much larger clone lies one base off it. This same CDR3 is encoded by further DNA sequences in the sample.

Measured from the cysteine to the phenylalanine, the CDR3 is 14 residues long. This entry keeps only the CDR3 DNA: 42 bases, framed from base 1. V trim: 8 bases; J trim: 8 bases; unmatched bases: 10. The germline V gene encodes CDR1 LNHNV and CDR2 YYDKDF (reference sequence). This receptor chain uses TRBV15 and TRBJ1-2; 11 bases in the middle match TRBD1. This material consisted of peripheral blood, taken in the first trimester of pregnancy. This receptor was identified in a female donor in good health, enrolled as a control in a pregnancy study. For the CDR3, the sequence is CATRTGGDPYGYTF. At the DNA level, the sequence is TGTGCCACCCGGACAGGGGGCGACCCTTACGGCTACACCTTC.